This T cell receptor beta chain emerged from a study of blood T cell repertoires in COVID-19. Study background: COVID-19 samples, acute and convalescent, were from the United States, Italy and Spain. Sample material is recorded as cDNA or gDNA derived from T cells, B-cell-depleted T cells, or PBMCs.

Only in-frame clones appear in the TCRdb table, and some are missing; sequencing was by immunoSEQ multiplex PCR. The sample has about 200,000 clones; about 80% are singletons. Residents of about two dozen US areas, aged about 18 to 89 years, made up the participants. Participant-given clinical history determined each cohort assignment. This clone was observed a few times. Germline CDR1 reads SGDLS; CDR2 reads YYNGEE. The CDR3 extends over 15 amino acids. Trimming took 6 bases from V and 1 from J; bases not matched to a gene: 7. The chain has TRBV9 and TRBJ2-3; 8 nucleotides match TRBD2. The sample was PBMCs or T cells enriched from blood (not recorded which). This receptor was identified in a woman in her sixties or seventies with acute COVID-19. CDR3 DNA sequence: TGTGCCAGCAAAAGCGGGGGTCCGGGCACAGATACGCAGTATTTT. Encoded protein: CASKSGGPGTDTQYF.